This T cell receptor beta chain comes out of a study of blood T cell repertoires in COVID-19. Study at large: Sources were T cells, B-cell-depleted T cells, or PBMCs; the material itself was cDNA or gDNA.

In the original processing: Amplifying reference gene primers gave estimates of nucleated cell counts. Some clones are missing from TCRdb's copy, which holds only in-frame ones; the method was immunoSEQ multiplex PCR. Clone size and V and J calls were adopted from that table, with D and trimming inferred from the DNA. The sample holds 36,000 or so clones, about nine tenths seen once. The CDR3 sequence is 15 residues long. Germline assignment: CDR1 SEHNR and CDR2 FQNEAQ (reference sequence). The trim removed 6 bases at V and 8 bases at J, leaving 13 bases unmatched. The chain joins TRBV7-9 to TRBJ1-2; 9 bases align to TRBD1. This TCR was recovered from a human donor in a cohort sampled during active COVID-19. The material sequenced was peripheral blood. CDR3 coding DNA: TGTGCCAGCAGTTCTACAGGGGGCTCGGTGGAAGGCTACACCTTC. Translation gives CASSSTGGSVEGYTF.